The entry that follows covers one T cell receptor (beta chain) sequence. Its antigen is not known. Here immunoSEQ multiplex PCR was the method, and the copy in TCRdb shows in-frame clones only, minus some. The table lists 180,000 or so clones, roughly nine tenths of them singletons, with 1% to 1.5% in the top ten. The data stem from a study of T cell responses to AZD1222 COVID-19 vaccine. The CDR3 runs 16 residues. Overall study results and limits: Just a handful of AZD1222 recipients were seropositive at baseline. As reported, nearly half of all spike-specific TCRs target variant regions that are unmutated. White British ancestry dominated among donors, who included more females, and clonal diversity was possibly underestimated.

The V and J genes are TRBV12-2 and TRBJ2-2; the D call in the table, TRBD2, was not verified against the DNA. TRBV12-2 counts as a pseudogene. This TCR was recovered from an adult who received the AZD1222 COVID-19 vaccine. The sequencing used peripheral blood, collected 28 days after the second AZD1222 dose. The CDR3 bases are TGTGCAAGTCGATCTGCGAGGGTGATGAACACCGGGGAGCTGTTTTTT. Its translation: CASRSARVMNTGELFF.